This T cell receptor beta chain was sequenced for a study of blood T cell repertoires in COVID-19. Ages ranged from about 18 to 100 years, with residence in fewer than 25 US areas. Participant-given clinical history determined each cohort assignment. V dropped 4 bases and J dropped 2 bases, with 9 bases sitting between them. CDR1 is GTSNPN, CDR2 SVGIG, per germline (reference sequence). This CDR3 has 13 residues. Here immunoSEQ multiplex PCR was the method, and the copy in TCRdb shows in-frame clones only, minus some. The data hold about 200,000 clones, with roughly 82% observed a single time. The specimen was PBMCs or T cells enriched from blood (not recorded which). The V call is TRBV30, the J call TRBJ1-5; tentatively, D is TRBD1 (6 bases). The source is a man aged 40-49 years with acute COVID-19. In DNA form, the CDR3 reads TGTGCCTGGAAGGCAGGGGGCAATCAGCCCCAGCATTTT. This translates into CAWKAGGNQPQHF.